This T cell receptor (beta chain) was obtained from a study of blood T cells in healthy people across ages. Study conclusions and caveats: Across the age range, TCR beta diversity per million T cells fell in a roughly linear way.

The CDR3 contains 15 residues. Germline V gene lookup returns CDR1 SGHTA and CDR2 FQGNSA. V was clipped by 5 bases and J by 1 base, with 13 bases between them. It was with a sample-barcoded 5' primer and a J-beta primer mix that a second PCR of roughly 7 to 12 cycles was run. TCRdb ran MiXCR on the 5' RACE reads and lists one entry per CDR3 protein. The table records about a million distinct CDR3 sequences, 48% of them present only once. The table lists this clonotype with a few counts. The antigen is not known. The sequenced sample consisted of blood. The receptor comes from a man aged 25 to 45 in good health. The chain links TRBV7-2 to TRBJ2-3; D not resolved. DNA for the CDR3: TGTGCCAGCAGCCGACTCGTCCCCGGCACAGATACGCAGTATTTT. Protein product: CASSRLVPGTDTQYF.